The 24 T cell receptor beta chains in this list originate from one sample, sequenced in a study of blood T cell repertoires in COVID-19. Clones were read by immunoSEQ multiplex PCR, and TCRdb kept only the in-frame ones, dropping some. The sample carries 250,000 to 350,000 clones, more than 75% recorded once. The sequencing sample was made of PBMCs or T cells enriched from blood (not recorded which). The source of these receptors is a woman younger than 45 who had recovered from COVID-19.

This chain links TRBV5-6 with TRBJ2-2; weak D call: TRBD2 (5 bases). The germline gives CDR1 SGHDT, CDR2 YYEEEE. The V and J ends lost 6 bases and 4 bases respectively, with 19 bases between them. This CDR3 is 16 amino acids long. The CDR3: CASNTPLGKGTGELFF. The CDR3 nucleotides are TGTGCCAGCAACACCCCGCTCGGGAAGGGCACCGGGGAGCTGTTTTTT.

This chain uses TRBV11-2 with TRBJ1-1, with unresolved D. V lost 1 base, J lost 2 bases, and 5 bases lay in between. The CDR3 consists of 13 residues. CDR1 and CDR2 from the germline V gene are SGHAT and FQNNGV. Here the CDR3 reads CASSLAYNTEAFF. The CDR3 DNA sequence: TGTGCCAGCAGCTTAGCTTATAACACTGAAGCTTTCTTT.

J is TRBJ2-7 and V is TRBV11-2; 13 positions match TRBD2. CDR1 and CDR2 (germline): SGHAT, FQNNGV. V lost 5 bases, J lost 4 bases, and 11 bases stayed unmatched. This CDR3 has 17 amino acids. CDR3 amino acids: CASSRGGAGLAGYEQYF. The CDR3 nucleotides are TGTGCCAGCAGCCGTGGTGGAGCGGGACTAGCGGGGTACGAGCAGTACTTC. The variable domain in full, with the rest retrieved from reference TRBV11-2 and TRBJ2-7, is EAGVAQSPRYKIIEKRQSVAFWCNPISGHATLYWYQQILGQGPKLLIQFQNNGVVDDSQLPKDRFSAERLKGVDSTLKIQPAKLEDSAVYLCASSRGGAGLAGYEQYFGPGTRLTVT.

This clone was detected once. V is TRBV4-3 and J is TRBJ2-5, with D maybe TRBD1 (5 bases). This CDR3 has 15 residues. The V end lost 1 base, the J end lost 4 bases, and 13 bases lay between the germline ends. The germline V gene encodes CDR1 LGHNA and CDR2 YSLEER. CDR3 region: CASSQAWAGAETQYF. CDR3 coding DNA: TGCGCCAGCAGCCAAGCTTGGGCTGGGGCAGAGACCCAGTACTTC.

This sequence joins TRBV9 and TRBJ1-5, with 8 bases lining up with TRBD1. This CDR3 spans 15 amino acids. The germline V gene has CDR1 SGDLS and CDR2 YYNGEE. The V and J ends lost 0 bases and 7 bases, in that order; junction bases with no gene match: 6. CDR3 sequence reads: CASSVGTGLGQPQHF. CDR3 bases: TGTGCCAGCAGCGTAGGGACAGGGTTAGGCCAGCCCCAGCATTTT.

The chain couples TRBV4-1 to TRBJ1-1; D remains ambiguous. The CDR3 has 14 amino acids. V lost 1 base and J 4 bases, leaving 10 bases between the germline ends. Germline CDR1 and CDR2: MGHRA and YSYEKL. The CDR3, as DNA: TGCGCCAGCAGCCAAGGACCCGGGAGCACTGAAGCTTTCTTT. This sequence encodes CASSQGPGSTEAFF.

The CDR3 reads CARMARDTDTQYF. Here the CDR3 DNA reads TGTGCCAGGATGGCGCGGGACACAGATACGCAGTATTTT. The gene calls are TRBV2 and TRBJ2-3, with D maybe TRBD2 (6 bases). The germline gives CDR1 SNHLY, CDR2 FYNNEI. The V end was cut by 9 bases, the J end by 2 bases, with 12 bases between. The CDR3 length is 13 residues.

The rearrangement uses TRBV5-1 and TRBJ2-3, with D tentatively TRBD2 (6 bases). Germline V lookup: CDR1 SGHRS, CDR2 YFSETQ. V shed 0 bases and J shed 2 bases, with 13 bases lying between them. The CDR3 runs 16 residues. CDR3 sequence reads: CASSLDPGDFTDTQYF. For the CDR3, the DNA is TGCGCCAGCAGCTTGGATCCCGGGGACTTCACAGATACGCAGTATTTT.

This chain connects TRBV6-2 or TRBV6-3 to TRBJ2-7; the match to TRBD1 covers 9 bases. Germline lookup yields CDR1 MNHEY and CDR2 SVGEGT. V shed 4 bases, J shed 0 bases, and the junction held 4 bases outside the gene matches. CDR3 length: 15 amino acids. DNA for the CDR3: TGTGCCAGCAGTTCGACAGGGGGGAGCTCCTACGAGCAGTACTTC. Encoded protein: CASSSTGGSSYEQYF.

The gene calls are TRBV11-1 and TRBJ2-3; 8 bases match TRBD2. The CDR3 is made up of 16 amino acids. Per the germline V gene, CDR1 is SGHAT and CDR2 is FQDESV (reference sequence). After removal of 2 bases from V and 1 base from J, the junction contained 5 bases not matched to a gene. CDR3 coding DNA: TGTGCCAGCAGCTTAAGTAGCGGGGTCCGCACAGATACGCAGTATTTT. It translates to CASSLSSGVRTDTQYF.

V and J are TRBV6-5 and TRBJ2-7, with D tentatively TRBD1 (6 bases). The CDR3 covers 14 residues. Germline V gives CDR1 MNHEY, CDR2 SVGAGI. Trimming took 5 bases from V and 6 from J, leaving 17 bases between them. CDR3 sequence (DNA): TGTGCCAGCAGTCTCTCCCGACAGGCCCCCGAGCAGTACTTC. It yields the protein CASSLSRQAPEQYF.

Notes on this clone: This sample also contains other DNA sequences that code for the same CDR3. The V gene is TRBV5-1, the J gene TRBJ2-3; tentative D call: TRBD1 (5 bases). Trimming stripped 1 base from V and 1 base from J, with 10 bases between. The CDR3 runs to 15 residues. CDR1 is SGHRS, CDR2 YFSETQ, per germline. For the CDR3, the DNA is TGCGCCAGCAGCTTGCTTCAGGGTGGCACAGATACGCAGTATTTT. It specifies CASSLLQGGTDTQYF.

The chain has TRBV6-5 and TRBJ2-1, with D tentatively TRBD1 (5 bases). Germline CDR1 is MNHEY and CDR2 is SVGAGI. V was cut by 7 bases and J by 9 bases, with 13 bases left in between. The CDR3 is 12 residues long. The CDR3 region is CASTPGIGEQFF. The CDR3 region has the DNA TGTGCCAGCACCCCAGGGATAGGTGAGCAGTTCTTC.

This chain links TRBV5-1 with TRBJ2-7; 14 nucleotides agree with TRBD2. With V trimmed by 0 bases and J by 6 bases, 5 bases remained unmatched. There are 16 residues in the CDR3. Germline V gene sequence: CDR1 SGHRS, CDR2 YFSETQ. The CDR3 DNA is TGCGCCAGCAGCTTGGGACTAGCGGGGGGGATCAGCGAGCAGTACTTC. Translated, it gives CASSLGLAGGISEQYF.

The CDR3 region has the DNA TGCGCCAGCAGCCAAGCCAGGCTACGACAGGGGGGCAATGAGCAGTTCTTC. It translates to CASSQARLRQGGNEQFF. This rearrangement joins TRBV4-1 to TRBJ2-1, with 9 bases identical to TRBD1. CDR1 is MGHRA and CDR2 is YSYEKL in the germline V gene. Trimming at V came to 1 base and at J to 6 bases, leaving 10 bases not matched to a gene. The CDR3 has 17 amino acids.

The rearrangement links TRBV6-5 to TRBJ2-1, with D perhaps matching TRBD2 (5 bases). The CDR3 sequence is 14 residues long. Trimming took 6 bases from V and 3 from J, leaving 12 bases between them. Germline V gene lookup returns CDR1 MNHEY and CDR2 SVGAGI. CDR3 in amino acids: CASSSRGSYNEQFF. The CDR3 nucleotides are TGTGCCAGCAGCTCCCGGGGTAGCTACAATGAGCAGTTCTTC.

The CDR3 loop reads CASLPRTGGDTGELFF. The CDR3 DNA sequence: TGTGCCAGCTTGCCGAGGACAGGGGGCGATACCGGGGAGCTGTTTTTT. The V and J genes are TRBV19 and TRBJ2-2; 11 nucleotides line up with TRBD1. CDR3 length: 16 residues. Germline values: CDR1 LNHDA, CDR2 SQIVND (reference sequence). V lost 9 bases, J lost 5 bases, and 11 bases stayed unmatched.

V usage is TRBV2 and J usage is TRBJ1-4; 7 bases agree with TRBD1. The CDR3 extends over 14 amino acids. V lost 6 bases, J lost 7 bases, and 8 bases stayed unmatched. Germline CDR1 SNHLY, CDR2 FYNNEI. In nucleotides, the CDR3 is TGTGCCAGCAGCCGGGACAGAAGAAGTGAAAAACTGTTTTTT. Translated: CASSRDRRSEKLFF.

For the CDR3, the DNA is TGTGCCAGCTCACCACCGTTTTGGGGAGGGGACACTGAAGCTTTCTTT. It is translated as CASSPPFWGGDTEAFF. V is TRBV18 and J is TRBJ1-1; perhaps TRBD1 as D (5 bases). The CDR3 runs 16 residues. V was clipped by 0 bases and J by 3 bases, with 14 bases between them. Germline V gene data show CDR1 as KGHSH and CDR2 as LQKENI.

This clone was counted only a few times. The V gene is TRBV27, the J gene TRBJ1-1, with unresolved D. Trimming left V 5 bases short and J 1 base short, with 14 bases between. CDR1 and CDR2 from the germline V gene are MNHEY and SMNVEV (reference sequence). The length of the CDR3 is 15 residues. CDR3 DNA sequence: TGTGCCAGCAGTCCGTCGGGGAGGGCGAACACTGAAGCTTTCTTT. This sequence encodes CASSPSGRANTEAFF.

V is TRBV6-1 and J is TRBJ2-1, with 12 bases identical to TRBD1. This CDR3 is built from 15 residues. The J segment lost 7 bases and the V segment lost 2 bases, leaving 3 bases of the junction unmatched. Germline CDR1 reads MNHNS; CDR2 reads SASEGT. The CDR3 DNA sequence: TGTGCCAGCAGTGAAAAGGGACAGGGGGCTAATGAGCAGTTCTTC. Its protein product is CASSEKGQGANEQFF.

The chain uses TRBV7-6 and TRBJ1-4; TRBD1 matches 8 bases. V dropped 3 bases and J dropped 6; count of bases not matched to a gene: 15. There are 18 residues in the CDR3. Germline V lookup: CDR1 SGHVS, CDR2 FNYEAQ. The CDR3 reads CASSFFSGGAFQDEKLFF. The DNA of the CDR3 is TGTGCCAGCAGCTTTTTTTCAGGGGGCGCATTTCAGGATGAAAAACTGTTTTTT.

The chain recombines TRBV7-9 with TRBJ2-3; 9 nucleotides match TRBD2. This CDR3 region has 15 residues. Germline V gene lookup returns CDR1 SEHNR and CDR2 FQNEAQ (reference sequence). Losses at the gene ends were 1 base for V and 4 bases for J; bases not matched to a gene: 3. As DNA, the CDR3 is TGTGCCAGCAGCTTAGAAGGCGGGGGGGCAGATACGCAGTATTTT. Encoded protein: CASSLEGGGADTQYF.

This rearrangement joins TRBV20-1 to TRBJ2-1; 9 bases agree with TRBD1. This CDR3 contains 16 residues. Looked up from germline, CDR1 is DFQATT and CDR2 is SNEGSKA (reference sequence). The V segment lost 3 bases and the J segment 4 bases; nucleotides outside the gene matches: 10. As DNA, the CDR3 is TGCAGTGCTAGTCCGATCAACAGGGGGCCTTACAATGAGCAGTTCTTC. Its translation is CSASPINRGPYNEQFF.